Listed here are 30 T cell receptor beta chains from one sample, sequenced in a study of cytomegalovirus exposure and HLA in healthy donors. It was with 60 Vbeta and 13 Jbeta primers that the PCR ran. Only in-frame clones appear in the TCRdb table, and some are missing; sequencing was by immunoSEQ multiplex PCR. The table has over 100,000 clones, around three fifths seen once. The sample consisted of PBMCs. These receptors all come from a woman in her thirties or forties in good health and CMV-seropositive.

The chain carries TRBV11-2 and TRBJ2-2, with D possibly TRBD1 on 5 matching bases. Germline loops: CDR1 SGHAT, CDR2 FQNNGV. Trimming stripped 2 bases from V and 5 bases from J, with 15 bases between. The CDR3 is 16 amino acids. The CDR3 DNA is TGTGCCAGCAGCTTATTCTTAAGGGGTGGGACCGGGGAGCTGTTTTTT. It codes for CASSLFLRGGTGELFF.

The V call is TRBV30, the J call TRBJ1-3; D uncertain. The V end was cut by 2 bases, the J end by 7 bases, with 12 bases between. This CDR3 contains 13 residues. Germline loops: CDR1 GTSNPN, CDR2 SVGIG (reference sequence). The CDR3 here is CAWSMQAGNTIYF. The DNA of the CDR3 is TGTGCCTGGAGTATGCAGGCCGGTAACACCATATATTTT.

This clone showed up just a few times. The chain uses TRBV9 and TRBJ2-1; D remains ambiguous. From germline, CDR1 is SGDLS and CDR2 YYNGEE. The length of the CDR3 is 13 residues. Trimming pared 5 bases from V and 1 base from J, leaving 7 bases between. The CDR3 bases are TGTGCCAGCAGTTCGACATCCTACAATGAGCAGTTCTTC. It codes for CASSSTSYNEQFF.

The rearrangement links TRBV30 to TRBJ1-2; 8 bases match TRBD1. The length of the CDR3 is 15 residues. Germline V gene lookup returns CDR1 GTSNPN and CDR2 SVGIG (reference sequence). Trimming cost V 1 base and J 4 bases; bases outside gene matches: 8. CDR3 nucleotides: TGTGCCTGGAGTGGGACAGGGCTGGGCCCCTATGGCTACACCTTC. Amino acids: CAWSGTGLGPYGYTF.

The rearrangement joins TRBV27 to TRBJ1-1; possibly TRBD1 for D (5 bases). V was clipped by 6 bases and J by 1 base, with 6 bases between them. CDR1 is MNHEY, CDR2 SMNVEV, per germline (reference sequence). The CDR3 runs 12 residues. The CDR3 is CASSQGNTEAFF. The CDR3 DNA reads TGTGCCAGCAGCCAGGGGAACACTGAAGCTTTCTTT.

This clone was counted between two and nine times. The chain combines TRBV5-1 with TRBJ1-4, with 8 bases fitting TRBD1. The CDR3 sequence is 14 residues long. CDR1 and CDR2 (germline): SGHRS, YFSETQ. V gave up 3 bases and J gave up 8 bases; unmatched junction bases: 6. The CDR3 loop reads CASSSTGVDEKLFF. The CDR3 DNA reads TGCGCCAGCAGCTCGACAGGGGTGGACGAAAAACTGTTTTTT. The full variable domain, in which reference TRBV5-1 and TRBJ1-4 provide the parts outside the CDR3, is KAGVTQTPRYLIKTRGQQVTLSCSPISGHRSVSWYQQTPGQGLQFLFEYFSETQRNKGNFPGRFSGRQFSNSRSEMNVSTLELGDSALYLCASSSTGVDEKLFFGSGTQLSVL.

This chain's CDR3 is CASSPGQGLETQYF. The CDR3 DNA is TGTGCCAGTAGCCCGGGACAGGGGTTAGAGACCCAGTACTTC. The V gene is TRBV19, the J gene TRBJ2-5; 10 bases align to TRBD1. CDR1 and CDR2 (germline): LNHDA, SQIVND (reference sequence). The CDR3 is 14 residues long. V was clipped by 6 bases and J by 4 bases; unmatched bases: 5.

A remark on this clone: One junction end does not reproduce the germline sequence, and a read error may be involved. The DNA of the CDR3 is TGTGCCAACAGCTTAGCTAAGGACAGAGAGACCCAGTACTTC. It is translated as CANSLAKDRETQYF. The chain carries TRBV7-8 and TRBJ2-5, with D perhaps matching TRBD1 (6 bases). Germline lookup yields CDR1 SGHVS and CDR2 FQNEAQ. The CDR3 consists of 14 residues.

The CDR3 region has the DNA TGTGCCAGCAGCGGAGGGAGGGGGGCTGAAGCTTTCTTT. Translated: CASSGGRGAEAFF. The chain couples TRBV27 to TRBJ1-1, with D perhaps TRBD1 (6 bases). Per germline, CDR1 MNHEY and CDR2 SMNVEV (reference sequence). V was shortened by 6 bases and J by 6 bases, with 14 bases between the two germline ends. The CDR3 is made up of 13 amino acids.

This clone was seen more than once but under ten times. Written as DNA, the CDR3 is TGTGCCAGCAGCTCCCAAGGGGCCGTGGGAGAGCAGTACTTC. The encoded protein is CASSSQGAVGEQYF. This sequence joins TRBV11-2 and TRBJ2-7; D is possibly TRBD1 (5 bases). In germline, CDR1 is SGHAT, CDR2 FQNNGV. V was pared by 4 bases and J by 7 bases, with 17 bases between. This CDR3 spans 14 amino acids.

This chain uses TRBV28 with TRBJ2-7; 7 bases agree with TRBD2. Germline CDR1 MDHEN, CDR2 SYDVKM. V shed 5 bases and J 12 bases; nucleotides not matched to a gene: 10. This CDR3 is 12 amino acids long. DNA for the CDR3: TGTGCCAGCAGTCTCGTCGGCGGGAGTTGGTACTTC. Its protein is CASSLVGGSWYF.

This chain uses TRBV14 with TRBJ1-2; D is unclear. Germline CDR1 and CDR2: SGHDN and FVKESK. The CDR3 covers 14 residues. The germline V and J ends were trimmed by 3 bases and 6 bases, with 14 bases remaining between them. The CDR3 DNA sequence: TGTGCCAGCAGCCATCTACCTGGAGGGCATGGCTACACCTTC. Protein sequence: CASSHLPGGHGYTF.

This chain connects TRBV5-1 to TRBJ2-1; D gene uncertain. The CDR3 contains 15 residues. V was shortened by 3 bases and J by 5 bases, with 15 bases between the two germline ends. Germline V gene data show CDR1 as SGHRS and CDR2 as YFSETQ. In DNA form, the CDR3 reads TGCGCCAGCAGCTCCCCGACGACACAACACAATGAGCAGTTCTTC. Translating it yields CASSSPTTQHNEQFF.

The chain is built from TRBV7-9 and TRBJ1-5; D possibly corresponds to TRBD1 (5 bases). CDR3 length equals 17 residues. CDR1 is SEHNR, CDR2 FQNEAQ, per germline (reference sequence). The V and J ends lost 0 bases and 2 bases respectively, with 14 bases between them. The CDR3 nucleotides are TGTGCCAGCAGCTTAGCTGCCGGGGGGGAAGGCAATCAGCCCCAGCATTTT. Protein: CASSLAAGGEGNQPQHF.

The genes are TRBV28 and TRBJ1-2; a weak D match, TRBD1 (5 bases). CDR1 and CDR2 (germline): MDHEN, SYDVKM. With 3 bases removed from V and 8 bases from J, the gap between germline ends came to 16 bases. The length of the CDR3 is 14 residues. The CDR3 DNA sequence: TGTGCCAGCAGTTTCGTGGGGGGGAAGAGCGGCTACACCTTC. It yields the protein CASSFVGGKSGYTF.

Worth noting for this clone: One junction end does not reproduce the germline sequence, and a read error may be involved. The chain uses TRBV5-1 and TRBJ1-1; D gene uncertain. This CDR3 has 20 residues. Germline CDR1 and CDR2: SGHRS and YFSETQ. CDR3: CASSLVALSGYNLLKTEAFF. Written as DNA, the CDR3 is TGCGCCAGCAGCTTGGTTGCTCTCTCCGGGTACAACCTCTTGAAGACTGAAGCTTTCTTT.

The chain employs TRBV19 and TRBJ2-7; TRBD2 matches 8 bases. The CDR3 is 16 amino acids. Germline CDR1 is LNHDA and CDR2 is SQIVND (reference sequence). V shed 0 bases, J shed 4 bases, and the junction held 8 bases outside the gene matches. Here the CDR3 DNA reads TGTGCCAGTAGTATAGATCTGATAGCGGGGAGGTACGAGCAGTACTTC. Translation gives CASSIDLIAGRYEQYF. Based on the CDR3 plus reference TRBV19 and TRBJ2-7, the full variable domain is DGGITQSPKYLFRKEGQNVTLSCEQNLNHDAMYWYRQDPGQGLRLIYYSQIVNDFQKGDIAEGYSVSREKKESFPLTVTSAQKNPTAFYLCASSIDLIAGRYEQYFGPGTRLTVT.

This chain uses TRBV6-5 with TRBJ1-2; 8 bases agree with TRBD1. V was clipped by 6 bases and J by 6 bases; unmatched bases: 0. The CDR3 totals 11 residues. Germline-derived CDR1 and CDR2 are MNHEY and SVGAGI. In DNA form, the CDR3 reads TGTGCCAGCAGACAGGGGGATGGCTACACCTTC. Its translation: CASRQGDGYTF.

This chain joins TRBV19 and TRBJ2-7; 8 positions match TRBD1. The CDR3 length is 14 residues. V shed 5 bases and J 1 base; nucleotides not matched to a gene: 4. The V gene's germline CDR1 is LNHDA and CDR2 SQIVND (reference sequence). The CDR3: CASSGTGDSYEQYF. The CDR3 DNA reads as TGTGCCAGTAGTGGGACAGGTGATTCCTACGAGCAGTACTTC.

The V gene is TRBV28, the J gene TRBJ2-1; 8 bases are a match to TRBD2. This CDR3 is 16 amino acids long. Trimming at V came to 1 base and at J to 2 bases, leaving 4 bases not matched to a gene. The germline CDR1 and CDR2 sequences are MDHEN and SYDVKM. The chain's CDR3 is CASSLSWRGAYNEQFF. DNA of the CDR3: TGTGCCAGCAGTTTATCTTGGCGGGGGGCCTACAATGAGCAGTTCTTC.

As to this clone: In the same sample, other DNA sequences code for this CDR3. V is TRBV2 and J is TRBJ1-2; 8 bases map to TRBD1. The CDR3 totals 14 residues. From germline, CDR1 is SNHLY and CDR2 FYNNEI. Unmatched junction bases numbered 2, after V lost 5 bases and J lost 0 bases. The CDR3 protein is CASSLQGANYGYTF. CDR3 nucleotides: TGTGCCAGCAGTTTACAGGGGGCTAACTATGGCTACACCTTC. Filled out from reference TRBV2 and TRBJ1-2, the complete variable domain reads EPEVTQTPSHQVTQMGQEVILRCVPISNHLYFYWYRQILGQKVEFLVSFYNNEISEKSEIFDDQFSVERPDGSNFTLKIRSTKLEDSAMYFCASSLQGANYGYTFGSGTRLTVV.

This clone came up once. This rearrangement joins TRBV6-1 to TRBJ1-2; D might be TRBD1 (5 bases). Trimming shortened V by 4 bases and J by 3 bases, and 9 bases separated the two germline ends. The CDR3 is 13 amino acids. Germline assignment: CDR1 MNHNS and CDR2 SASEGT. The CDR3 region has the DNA TGTGCCAGCAGTGCCGACAGCTACTATGGCTACACCTTC. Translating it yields CASSADSYYGYTF.

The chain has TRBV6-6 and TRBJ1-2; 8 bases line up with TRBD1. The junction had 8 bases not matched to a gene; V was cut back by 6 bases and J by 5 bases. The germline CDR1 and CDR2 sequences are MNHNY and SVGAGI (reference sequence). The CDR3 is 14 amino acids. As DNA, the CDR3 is TGTGCCAGCAGGGGGACAGGCCGGGATTATGGCTACACCTTC. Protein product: CASRGTGRDYGYTF.

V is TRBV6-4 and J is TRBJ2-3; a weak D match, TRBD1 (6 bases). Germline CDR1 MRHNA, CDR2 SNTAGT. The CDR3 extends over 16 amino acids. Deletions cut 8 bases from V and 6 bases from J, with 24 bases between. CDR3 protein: CASQDLGTPLGDTQYF. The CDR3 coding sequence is TGTGCCAGCCAGGACCTAGGGACACCTCTAGGGGATACGCAGTATTTT.

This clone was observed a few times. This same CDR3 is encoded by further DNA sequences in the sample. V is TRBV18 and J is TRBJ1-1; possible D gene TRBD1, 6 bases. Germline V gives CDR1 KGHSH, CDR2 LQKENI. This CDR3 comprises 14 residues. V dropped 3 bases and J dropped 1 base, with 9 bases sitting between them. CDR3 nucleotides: TGTGCCAGCTCACCTAGGACAGCGAACACTGAAGCTTTCTTT. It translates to CASSPRTANTEAFF. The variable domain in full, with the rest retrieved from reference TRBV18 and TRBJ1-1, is NAGVMQNPRHLVRRRGQEARLRCSPMKGHSHVYWYRQLPEEGLKFMVYLQKENIIDESGMPKERFSAEFPKEGPSILRIQQVVRGDSAAYFCASSPRTANTEAFFGQGTRLTVV.

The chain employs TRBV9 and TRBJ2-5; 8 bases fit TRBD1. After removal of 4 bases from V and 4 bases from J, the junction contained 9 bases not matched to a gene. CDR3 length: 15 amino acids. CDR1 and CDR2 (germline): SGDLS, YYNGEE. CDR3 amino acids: CASSTNGQGGETQYF. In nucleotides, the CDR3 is TGTGCCAGCAGCACCAATGGACAGGGAGGAGAGACCCAGTACTTC.

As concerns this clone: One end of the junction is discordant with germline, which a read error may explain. The CDR3 spells CSSKINEGASFF. DNA of the CDR3: TGTTCCAGCAAAATTAACGAGGGTGCGTCGTTCTTC. This sequence joins TRBV7-9 and TRBJ2-1; maybe TRBD2 (5 bases). The CDR3 has 12 residues. Germline CDR1 is SEHNR and CDR2 is FQNEAQ (reference sequence).

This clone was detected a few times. Here the CDR3 reads CASSQIGPGPGGDSPLHF. The CDR3 bases are TGTGCCAGCTCCCAGATAGGGCCCGGGCCAGGGGGCGATTCACCCCTCCACTTT. This rearrangement joins TRBV18 to TRBJ1-6; 8 bases are a match to TRBD1. The CDR3 is made up of 18 amino acids. The junction had 18 bases not matched to a gene; V was cut back by 6 bases and J by 8 bases. The germline V gene encodes CDR1 KGHSH and CDR2 LQKENI.

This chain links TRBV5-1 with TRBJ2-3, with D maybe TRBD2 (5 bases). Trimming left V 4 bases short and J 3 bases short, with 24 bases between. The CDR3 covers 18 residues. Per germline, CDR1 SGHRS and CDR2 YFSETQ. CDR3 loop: CASSPQLLGAKLTDTQYF. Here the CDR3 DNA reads TGCGCCAGCAGCCCCCAGTTACTAGGAGCCAAACTTACAGATACGCAGTATTTT.

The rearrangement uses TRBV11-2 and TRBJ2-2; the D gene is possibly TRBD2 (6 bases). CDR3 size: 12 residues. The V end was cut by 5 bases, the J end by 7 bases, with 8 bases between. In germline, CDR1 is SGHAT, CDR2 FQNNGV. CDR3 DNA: TGTGCCAGCAGCCAGGGAGGCGGGGAGCTGTTTTTT. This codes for CASSQGGGELFF.